This T cell receptor (beta chain) is from a study of blood T cell repertoires in COVID-19. Study summary: Sources were T cells, B-cell-depleted T cells, or PBMCs; the material itself was cDNA or gDNA.

How the authors handled the data: From reference gene primer amplification, estimates of nucleated cell counts were derived. TCRdb keeps only in-frame clones here, not all; method: immunoSEQ multiplex PCR. V and J calls and clone size are those listed in that table; D and trimming were worked out from the DNA. Altogether roughly 120,000 clones are present, around 80% being singletons, with the ten largest covering around 8%. The germline V and J ends were trimmed by 4 bases and 3 bases, with 13 bases remaining between them. Germline values: CDR1 MDHEN, CDR2 SYDVKM. CDR3 size: 14 residues. The genes are TRBV28 and TRBJ2-7; tentative D call: TRBD1 (5 bases). Specimen: peripheral blood. The origin of this receptor is a woman older than 75 with active or convalescent COVID-19. Here the CDR3 DNA reads TGTGCCAGCAGTTCCCCTACAGGTGACTACGAGCAGTACTTC. Translating it yields CASSSPTGDYEQYF.